These T cell receptor beta chains were read from a single sample in a study of CD4 T cells in relation to SARS-CoV-2 and coronaviruses. Libraries were prepared by immunoSEQ multiplex PCR; TCRdb keeps only in-frame clonotypes and omits some of them. The sample holds 58,000 or so clones, about 90% seen once. Material for sequencing was naive CD4+ T cells from PBMCs. The receptors shown here come from an adult with COVID-19. CDR3s include the opening cysteine and the closing phenylalanine or tryptophan. A D gene is named only where the DNA matches it firmly. Some rows mark clone size as missing; the rest say once, few, many or name a class of expanded clone.

V: TRBV10-3
size: .
D: TRBD1
J: TRBJ2-7
CDR3: CAIKGTGGDEQYF
DNA: TGTGCCATCAAAGGGACAGGGGGAGACGAGCAGTACTTC

V: TRBV27
size: .
D: TRBD2
J: TRBJ2-1
CDR3: CASSYRGLAVRGEQFF
DNA: TGTGCCAGCAGTTATCGCGGACTAGCGGTAAGAGGTGAGCAGTTCTTC

V: TRBV7-2
size: .
D: TRBD2
J: TRBJ2-1
CDR3: CASRESGSLNNEQFF
DNA: TGTGCCAGCAGGGAGAGCGGGAGTCTGAACAATGAGCAGTTCTTC

V: TRBV19
size: once
D: .
J: TRBJ1-5
CDR3: CASSRSGRNQPQHF
DNA: TGTGCCAGTAGTCGGTCGGGACGCAATCAGCCCCAGCATTTT

V: TRBV20-1
size: .
D: .
J: TRBJ2-1
CDR3: CSARDNTEQFF
DNA: TGCAGTGCTAGGGACAACACTGAGCAGTTCTTC

V: TRBV3-1/TRBV3-2
size: .
D: TRBD1
J: TRBJ2-5
CDR3: CASGNSRTGAETQYF
DNA: TGTGCCAGCGGAAACTCCCGGACAGGGGCAGAGACCCAGTACTTC

V: TRBV28
size: .
D: .
J: TRBJ1-2
CDR3: CASSTLQGPGGYTF
DNA: TGTGCCAGCAGTACTTTACAGGGCCCTGGTGGCTACACCTTC

V: TRBV15
size: .
D: .
J: TRBJ2-1
CDR3: CATSPLSGAGVMPYNEQFF
DNA: TGTGCCACCAGCCCACTTAGTGGGGCAGGGGTTATGCCCTACAATGAGCAGTTCTTC

V: TRBV28
size: .
D: TRBD2
J: TRBJ2-7
CDR3: CASSLLELAGGRMYEQYF
DNA: TGTGCCAGCAGTTTACTCGAACTAGCGGGAGGTAGGATGTACGAGCAGTACTTC

V: TRBV6-2/TRBV6-3
size: once
D: .
J: TRBJ1-5
CDR3: CASSSSTGNQPQHF
DNA: TGTGCCAGCAGCTCCTCGACAGGCAATCAGCCCCAGCATTTT

V: TRBV6-6
size: .
D: .
J: TRBJ2-1
CDR3: CASSEGDEQFF
DNA: TGTGCCAGCAGTGAGGGGGATGAGCAGTTCTTC

V: TRBV7-3
size: .
D: TRBD1
J: TRBJ2-7
CDR3: CASSLMPGQGYEQYF
DNA: TGTGCCAGCAGCTTAATGCCGGGACAGGGATACGAGCAGTACTTC

V: TRBV5-4
size: .
D: TRBD2
J: TRBJ2-7
CDR3: CASSFGSGSGYEQYF
DNA: TGTGCCAGCAGCTTTGGCAGCGGGAGTGGGTACGAGCAGTACTTC

V: TRBV21-1
size: .
D: .
J: TRBJ2-3
CDR3: CASAFSAGLAVSTDTQYF
DNA: TGTGCCAGCGCATTTTCGGCGGGACTAGCGGTTAGCACAGATACGCAGTATTTT

V: TRBV9
size: .
D: .
J: TRBJ2-5
CDR3: CASSVSAGLRQETQYF
DNA: TGTGCCAGCAGCGTCAGCGCGGGATTAAGACAAGAGACCCAGTACTTC

V: TRBV5-1
size: .
D: TRBD2
J: TRBJ2-1
CDR3: CASSRIAGAPNEQFF
DNA: TGCGCCAGCAGCCGAATAGCGGGAGCTCCCAATGAGCAGTTCTTC

V: TRBV7-7
size: .
D: TRBD1
J: TRBJ2-5
CDR3: CASSFMPSTGQETQYF
DNA: TGTGCTAGCAGTTTTATGCCGTCGACAGGGCAAGAGACCCAGTACTTC

V: TRBV5-5
size: .
D: .
J: TRBJ1-2
CDR3: CASSSWTETNYGYTF
DNA: TGTGCCAGCAGCTCATGGACAGAAACTAACTATGGCTACACCTTC

V: TRBV28
size: .
D: TRBD2
J: TRBJ2-3
CDR3: CASSWSGRATTDTQYF
DNA: TGTGCCAGCAGTTGGAGCGGGAGGGCCACGACAGATACGCAGTATTTT

V: TRBV5-1
size: .
D: .
J: TRBJ1-4
CDR3: CASSSSPGYGYSEKLFF
DNA: TGCGCCAGCAGCTCCTCCCCAGGGTACGGCTATAGTGAAAAACTGTTTTTT

V: TRBV6-5
size: .
D: .
J: TRBJ2-1
CDR3: CASRKKDEQFF
DNA: TGTGCCAGCAGGAAAAAAGATGAGCAGTTCTTC

V: TRBV30
size: .
D: .
J: TRBJ2-5
CDR3: CAWTPPGETQYF
DNA: TGTGCCTGGACACCTCCTGGGGAGACCCAGTACTTC

V: TRBV12-3/TRBV12-4
size: few
D: .
J: TRBJ1-6
CDR3: CASKQGNSPLHF
DNA: TGTGCCAGCAAACAGGGAAATTCACCCCTCCACTTT

V: TRBV7-2
size: .
D: TRBD2
J: TRBJ2-5
CDR3: CASSLGVLAGGGETQYF
DNA: TGTGCCAGCAGCTTAGGGGTTCTAGCGGGAGGGGGAGAGACCCAGTACTTC

V: TRBV5-1
size: once
D: TRBD2
J: TRBJ2-3
CDR3: CASSLPGGVTDTQYF
DNA: TGCGCCAGCAGCTTGCCGGGAGGGGTCACAGATACGCAGTATTTT

V: TRBV27
size: .
D: TRBD1
J: TRBJ1-1
CDR3: CASSPWTGEAFF
DNA: TGTGCCAGCAGTCCCTGGACAGGGGAAGCTTTCTTT

V: TRBV5-1
size: .
D: TRBD2
J: TRBJ2-5
CDR3: CASSLGTSGSPEETQYF
DNA: TGCGCCAGCAGCTTAGGAACTAGCGGGAGCCCCGAAGAGACCCAGTACTTC

V: TRBV6-1
size: .
D: .
J: TRBJ2-4
CDR3: CASSEVQHIQYF
DNA: TGTGCCAGCAGTGAAGTACAACACATTCAGTACTTC

V: TRBV7-9
size: few
D: .
J: TRBJ1-6
CDR3: CASSQGPGPLHF
DNA: TGTGCCAGCAGTCAAGGTCCCGGACCCCTCCACTTT

V: TRBV4-1
size: .
D: .
J: TRBJ2-5
CDR3: CASSQSGTARQETQYF
DNA: TGCGCCAGCAGCCAAAGCGGGACAGCAAGACAAGAGACCCAGTACTTC

V: TRBV6-5
size: .
D: .
J: TRBJ2-3
CDR3: CASRERERHTDTQYF
DNA: TGTGCCAGCAGGGAGAGAGAGAGACACACAGATACGCAGTATTTT

V: TRBV10-3
size: .
D: .
J: TRBJ2-1
CDR3: CAISENEGNEQFF
DNA: TGTGCCATCAGTGAGAATGAGGGGAATGAGCAGTTCTTC

V: TRBV2
size: .
D: .
J: TRBJ1-6
CDR3: CASKAGVGAYNSPLHF
DNA: TGTGCCAGCAAGGCTGGGGTGGGCGCCTATAATTCACCCCTCCACTTT

V: TRBV7-8
size: .
D: TRBD2
J: TRBJ2-5
CDR3: CASSLGFIGRASKTQYF
DNA: TGTGCCAGCAGCTTAGGCTTTATCGGGAGGGCCTCTAAGACCCAGTACTTC

V: TRBV30
size: .
D: TRBD2
J: TRBJ2-1
CDR3: CAWSPGSGSYNEQFF
DNA: TGTGCCTGGAGTCCAGGTAGCGGGAGCTACAATGAGCAGTTCTTC

V: TRBV6-2/TRBV6-3
size: .
D: .
J: TRBJ2-5
CDR3: CASSYQGTTKETQYF
DNA: TGTGCCAGCAGTTACCAGGGGACCACCAAAGAGACCCAGTACTTC

V: TRBV28
size: .
D: .
J: TRBJ1-5
CDR3: CASSEGQRNQPQHF
DNA: TGTGCCAGCAGCGAGGGACAACGCAATCAGCCCCAGCATTTT